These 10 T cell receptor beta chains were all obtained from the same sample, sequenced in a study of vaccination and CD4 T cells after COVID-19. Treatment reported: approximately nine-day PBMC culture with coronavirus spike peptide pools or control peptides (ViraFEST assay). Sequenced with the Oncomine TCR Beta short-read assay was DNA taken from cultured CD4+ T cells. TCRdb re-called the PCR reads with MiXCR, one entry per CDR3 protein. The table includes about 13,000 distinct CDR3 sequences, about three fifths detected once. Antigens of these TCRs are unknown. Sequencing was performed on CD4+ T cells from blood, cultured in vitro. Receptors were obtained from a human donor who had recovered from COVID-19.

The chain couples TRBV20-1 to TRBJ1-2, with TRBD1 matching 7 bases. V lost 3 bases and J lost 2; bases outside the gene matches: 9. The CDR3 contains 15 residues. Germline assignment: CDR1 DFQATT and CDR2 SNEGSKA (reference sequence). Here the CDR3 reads CSARGEGQHNYGYTF. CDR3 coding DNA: TGCAGTGCTAGGGGGGAGGGACAGCACAACTATGGCTACACCTTC.

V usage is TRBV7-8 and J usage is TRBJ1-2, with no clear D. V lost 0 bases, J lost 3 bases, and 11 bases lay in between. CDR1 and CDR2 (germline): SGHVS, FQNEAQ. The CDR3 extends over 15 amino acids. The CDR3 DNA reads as TGTGCCAGCAGCTTAGCGGGGTTTAGGGACTATGGCTACACCTTC. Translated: CASSLAGFRDYGYTF.

The CDR3 is CSARDRGTINEQFF. For the CDR3, the DNA is TGCAGTGCCAGGGACAGGGGGACGATCAATGAGCAGTTCTTC. The V and J genes are TRBV20-1 and TRBJ2-1; 11 nucleotides line up with TRBD1. The trim removed 6 bases at V and 6 bases at J, leaving 7 bases unmatched. CDR3 size: 14 residues. Germline loops: CDR1 DFQATT, CDR2 SNEGSKA (reference sequence).

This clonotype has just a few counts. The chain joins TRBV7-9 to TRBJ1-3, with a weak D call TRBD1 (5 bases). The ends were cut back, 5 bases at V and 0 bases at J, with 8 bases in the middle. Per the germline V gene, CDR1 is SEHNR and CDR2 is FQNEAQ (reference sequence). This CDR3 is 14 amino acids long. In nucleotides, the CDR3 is TGTGCCAGCAGCCGTGACAGCTCTGGAAACACCATATATTTT. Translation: CASSRDSSGNTIYF.

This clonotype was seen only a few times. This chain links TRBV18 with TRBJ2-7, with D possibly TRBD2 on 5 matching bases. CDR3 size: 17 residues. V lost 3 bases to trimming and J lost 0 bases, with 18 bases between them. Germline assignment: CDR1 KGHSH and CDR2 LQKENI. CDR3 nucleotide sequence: TGTGCCAGCTCACCGCCGAGTTGGGGAGATGGCTCCTACGAGCAGTACTTC. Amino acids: CASSPPSWGDGSYEQYF.

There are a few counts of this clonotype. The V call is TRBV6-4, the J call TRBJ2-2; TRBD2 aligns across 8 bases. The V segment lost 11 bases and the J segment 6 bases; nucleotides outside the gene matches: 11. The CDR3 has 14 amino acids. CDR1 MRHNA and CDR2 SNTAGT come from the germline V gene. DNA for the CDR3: TGTGCCGGCTCCGGGACTAGGGGTCCCGGGGAGCTGTTTTTT. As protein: CAGSGTRGPGELFF.

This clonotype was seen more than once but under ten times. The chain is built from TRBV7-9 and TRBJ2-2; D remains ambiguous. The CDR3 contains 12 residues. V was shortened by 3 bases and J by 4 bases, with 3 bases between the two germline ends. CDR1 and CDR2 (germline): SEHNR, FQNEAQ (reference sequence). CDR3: CASSFSTGELFF. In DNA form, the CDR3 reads TGTGCCAGCAGCTTTTCCACCGGGGAGCTGTTTTTT.

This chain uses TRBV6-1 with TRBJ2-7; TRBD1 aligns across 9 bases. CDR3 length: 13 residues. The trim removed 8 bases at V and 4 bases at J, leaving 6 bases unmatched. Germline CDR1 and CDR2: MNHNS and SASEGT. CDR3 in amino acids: CASFYGTGYEQYF. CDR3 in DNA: TGTGCCAGCTTTTACGGGACAGGGTACGAGCAGTACTTC.

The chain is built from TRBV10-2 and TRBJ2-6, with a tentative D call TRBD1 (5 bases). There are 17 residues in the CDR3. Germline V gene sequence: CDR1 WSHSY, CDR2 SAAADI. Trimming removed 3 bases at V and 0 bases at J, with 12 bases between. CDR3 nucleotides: TGCGCCAGCAGTGATTACAGGCTAGGCTCTGGGGCCAACGTCCTGACTTTC. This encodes CASSDYRLGSGANVLTF.

CDR3 residues: CASRKRDHSDTQYF. The CDR3, as DNA: TGTGCCAGCAGGAAGCGGGATCATTCAGATACGCAGTATTTT. The chain couples TRBV6-1 to TRBJ2-3, with 7 bases lining up with TRBD2. CDR3 length equals 14 residues. The germline V gene has CDR1 MNHNS and CDR2 SASEGT. V was clipped by 6 bases and J by 4 bases; unmatched bases: 7.